This T cell receptor beta chain stems from a study of cytomegalovirus exposure and HLA in healthy donors. Overall study results and limits: Later analysis placed DRB1 highest and HLA-C lowest in TCR association rates, which differed by HLA locus. The study reported that TCR beta sequences accurately predicted HLA-A and HLA-B alleles in most subjects.

Germline V CDR1 and CDR2: SNHLY, FYNNEI. The CDR3 covers 16 residues. V trimming: 8 bases; J trimming: 5 bases; junction bases outside the gene matches: 18. In regard to this clone: Its matching antigen is unknown.

Amplification used 60 Vbeta primers and 13 Jbeta primers. Repertoires were generated with immunoSEQ multiplex PCR, while TCRdb's copy carries only in-frame clones and drops some. Seen in this sample are 130,000 to 150,000 clones; the ten most common clones hold approximately 1%. The receptor was isolated from a male donor in good health and CMV-seronegative. The chain is built from TRBV2 and TRBJ2-7, with TRBD2 identical over 7 bases. Sequencing input: PBMCs. CDR3 coding DNA: TGTGCCAGCGTGACCGGTGGCGGGAGATCGGTCCACGAGCAGTACTTC. Protein product: CASVTGGGRSVHEQYF.